The sequence of this T cell receptor (beta chain) was determined in a study of blood T cell repertoires in COVID-19 (dated by TCRdb to the early 2020s). About the investigation overall: Samples from collaborators originated in the United States, Italy and Spain and spanned both the acute and convalescent phases of COVID-19. The prospective study material was composed of cDNA or gDNA derived from T cells, B-cell-depleted T cells, or PBMCs. The dataset comprised deeply sampled blood TCRbeta repertoires from subjects exposed to, actively infected with, or recovered from COVID-19. The repertoires were released in a freely available public database intended as a resource for research on the immune response to SARS-CoV-2. Samples came from the ongoing ImmuneRACE study (first 160 participants) plus 1,254 subjects from 6 global collaborators. Nearly every sample came with metadata listing a de-identified subject ID, COVID-19 status, age in years and sex. Where available, HLA class I and class II types were obtained from metadata supplied by the sample provider rather than from assay-based typing.

The full study reports these points: The quantity of clinical and demographic metadata differed by source and by participant and was supplied without curation.

Samples from volunteer blood donors who had recovered from COVID-19 were contributed by a second Seattle source. Collaborating institutions collected whole blood in K2EDTA tubes following their own protocols. For TCRbeta analysis, collaborators shipped samples in one of three forms: frozen whole blood, isolated PBMCs, or DNA extracted from either of those sample types. This clone was seen a handful of times. Its antigen remains unidentified. No base-level quality is on record; no much larger clone is a single base apart. Sequences SGHDT (CDR1) and YYEEEE (CDR2) are obtained from the germline V gene. V loses 0 bases of germline sequence and J loses 11 bases, and the interval between the two ends is 14 bases. Spanning cysteine to phenylalanine, the CDR3 consists of 13 amino acids. The sequence is cut down to CDR3 DNA, 39 bases in frame from base 1. TCRbeta CDR3 regions were amplified from genomic DNA by means of the immunoSEQ Assay, a bias-controlled multiplex PCR. The published analysis was carried out like this. Nucleated cell counts per sample were estimated from amplification of reference gene primers within the assay. To quantify the absolute abundance of each unique TCRbeta CDR3 rearrangement, sequence reads were collapsed and filtered. For each sample, productive Simpson clonality was calculated as the square root of Simpson's diversity index over productive rearrangements. Imported from immuneACCESS, the table was reduced by TCRdb to in-frame sequences with V and J called. These copies leave out some clones; in studies compared against another copy, an unresolved V gene accounts for under half, and the cause of the remainder is not known. The V and J calls and clone size are taken from that table; D and trimming were inferred from the DNA. This sample is represented by fewer than 350,000 clones; more than 75% of them were singletons. Together, the top ten hold around 8% of the sample.

The source is a woman aged 45-65 years who had recovered from COVID-19. The sequenced material came from peripheral blood. The chain was built from TRBV5-6 and TRBJ1-1; the D gene is perhaps TRBD1, from 5 matching bases. The nucleotides read TGTGCCAGCAGCTTGGTCACCCGGGGGAGGGCTTTCTTT. It translates as CASSLVTRGRAFF.